The clone carrying this T cell receptor beta chain showed up many times. Via MiXCR, TCRdb re-called the multiplex PCR reads, giving one row per CDR3 protein. There are more than 100,000 distinct CDR3 sequences in the sample; approximately 20% occur only once, and around 2.7% lies in the top ten. With V trimmed by 6 bases and J by 5 bases, 5 bases remained unmatched. CDR3 length: 14 amino acids. Germline V gives CDR1 MNHEY, CDR2 SVGEGT. This sample is drawn from a study of breast tumors, draining lymph nodes, adjacent tissues. The lymph nodes were axillary draining lymph nodes from breast cancer patients.

This clonotype originated in a female donor with breast cancer. Some clones in this sample may be carry-over from other donors' samples. V and J are TRBV6-2 or TRBV6-3 and TRBJ2-7, with 12 bases aligning to TRBD2. The sequencing sample was made of axillary lymph node tissue. The CDR3 DNA is TGTGCCAGCAGGCTAGCGGGAGGGGGCCACGAGCAGTACTTC. Translated: CASRLAGGGHEQYF.